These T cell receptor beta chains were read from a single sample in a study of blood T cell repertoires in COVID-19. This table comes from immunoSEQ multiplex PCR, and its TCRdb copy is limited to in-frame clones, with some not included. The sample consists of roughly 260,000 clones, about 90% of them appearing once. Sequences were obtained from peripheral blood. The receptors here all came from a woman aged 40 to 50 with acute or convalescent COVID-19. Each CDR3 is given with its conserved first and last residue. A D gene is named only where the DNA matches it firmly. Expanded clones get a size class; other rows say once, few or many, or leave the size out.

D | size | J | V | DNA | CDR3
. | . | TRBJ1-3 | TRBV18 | TGTGCCAGCTCACCAGGGGCAGCTCCTTTCTCTGGAAACACCATATATTTT | CASSPGAAPFSGNTIYF
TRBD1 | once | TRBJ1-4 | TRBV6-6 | TGTGCCAGTAGACAGGGGAATGAAAAACTGTTTTTT | CASRQGNEKLFF
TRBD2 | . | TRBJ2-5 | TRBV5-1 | TGCGCCAGCAGCTTGGCACTAGCGGGGGGGCCTCAAGAGACCCAGTACTTC | CASSLALAGGPQETQYF
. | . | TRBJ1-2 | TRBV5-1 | TGCGCCAGCAGCTTAGGGGAAAGGTTTTATGGCTACACCTTC | CASSLGERFYGYTF
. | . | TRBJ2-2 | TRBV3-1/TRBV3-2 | TGTGCCAGCAGCTCCCTCGGGAACACCGGGGAGCTGTTTTTT | CASSSLGNTGELFF
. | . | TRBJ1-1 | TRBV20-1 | TGCAGTGCTAGTGGGCAGCGTGAAGCTTTCTTT | CSASGQREAFF
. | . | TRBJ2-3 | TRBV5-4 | TGTGCCAGCAGCCCCGGGCGGGGTAAGGGCACAGATACGCAGTATTTT | CASSPGRGKGTDTQYF
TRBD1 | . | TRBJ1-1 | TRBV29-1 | TGCAGCGTTGAGGGGACAGAGAACACTGAAGCTTTCTTT | CSVEGTENTEAFF
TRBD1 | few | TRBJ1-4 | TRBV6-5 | TGTGCCAGCAGTCTACAGGGGGTTGACGAAAAACTGTTTTTT | CASSLQGVDEKLFF
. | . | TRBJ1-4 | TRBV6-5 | TGTGCCAGCTCCCCCGACAGAACCAATGAAAAACTGTTTTTT | CASSPDRTNEKLFF
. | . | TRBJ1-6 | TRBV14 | TGTGCCAGCAGCCAATTATCCGGGAGGGATAATTCACCCCTCCACTTT | CASSQLSGRDNSPLHF
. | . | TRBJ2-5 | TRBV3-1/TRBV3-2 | TGTGCCAGCAGCCCCGGGAAGACCCAGTACTTC | CASSPGKTQYF
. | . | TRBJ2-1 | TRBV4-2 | TGTGCCAGCAGACCTACACAGTACAATGAGCAGTTCTTC | CASRPTQYNEQFF
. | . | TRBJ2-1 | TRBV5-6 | TGTGCCAGCACCCTTAAAACGACCGGGTGGTCCTACAATGAGCAGTTCTTC | CASTLKTTGWSYNEQFF
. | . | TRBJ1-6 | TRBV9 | TGTGCCAGCAGCGTAGACGGAGGGAATGGGTCACCCCTCCACTTT | CASSVDGGNGSPLHF
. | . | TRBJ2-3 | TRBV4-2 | TGTGCCAGCAGCCAATTAAGAGGCACAGATACGCAGTATTTT | CASSQLRGTDTQYF
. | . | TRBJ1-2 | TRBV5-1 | TGCGCCAGCAGCTTGGAGGCAGGGGCAGCTAACTATGGCTACACCTTC | CASSLEAGAANYGYTF
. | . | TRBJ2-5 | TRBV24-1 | TGTGCCACCAGTGAGGGGAGGCTGACCCAAGAGACCCAGTACTTC | CATSEGRLTQETQYF
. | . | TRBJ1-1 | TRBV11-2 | TGTGCCAGCAGCCCTCCAGGGTGGGGTAACACTGAAGCTTTCTTT | CASSPPGWGNTEAFF
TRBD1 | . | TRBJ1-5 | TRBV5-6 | TGTGCCAGCAGCACTGGACAGGTCAATCAGCCCCAGCATTTT | CASSTGQVNQPQHF
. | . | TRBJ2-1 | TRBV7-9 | TGTGCCAGCAGCTTAGCCCTCGGCTACAATGAGCAGTTCTTC | CASSLALGYNEQFF
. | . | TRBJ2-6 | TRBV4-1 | TGCGCCAGCAGTCACTTGGGCCTCTCTGGGGCCAACGTCCTGACTTTC | CASSHLGLSGANVLTF
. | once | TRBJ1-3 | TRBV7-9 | TGTGCCAGCAGCACTCCCATCTCTGGAAACACCATATATTTT | CASSTPISGNTIYF
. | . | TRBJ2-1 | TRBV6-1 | TGTGCCAGCAGTGAACCGGGGAATGAGCAGTTCTTC | CASSEPGNEQFF